Described below is a single T cell receptor (beta chain) sequence and its context. What antigen it recognizes has not been identified. No clone much larger than this one lies a single base away; base qualities are absent. This record comes from a study of blood T cell repertoires in COVID-19 (dated by TCRdb to 2020 to 2021). Turning to the overall study: Samples covering the acute and convalescent phases of COVID-19 were provided by collaborators in the United States, Italy and Spain. The prospective study material was composed of cDNA or gDNA derived from T cells, B-cell-depleted T cells, or PBMCs. Deeply sampled blood TCRbeta repertoires from subjects exposed to, actively infected with, or recovered from COVID-19 were included in the dataset. The repertoires were made available in a free public database intended to serve as a resource for research on the immune response to SARS-CoV-2. The samples were drawn from two sources: the first 160 participants of the ongoing ImmuneRACE study, and 1,000 to 1,500 subjects contributed by 6 global collaborators. The sample metadata nearly always contained a de-identified subject ID, COVID-19 status, age in years and sex. Where available, HLA class I and class II types were taken from metadata supplied by the sample provider and were not determined by assay-based typing. Here is what the overall study found, with its caveats: How much clinical and demographic metadata was included differed by source and by participant, and the metadata was provided uncurated.

At one collaborating source in Seattle, patients were enrolled during active infection and were followed longitudinally through the course of disease. Whole blood was collected in K2EDTA tubes by collaborating institutions according to the institutions' own protocols. For TCRbeta analysis, collaborators shipped samples in one of three forms: frozen whole blood, isolated PBMCs, or DNA extracted from either of those sample types. TCRbeta CDR3 regions were amplified from genomic DNA by means of the immunoSEQ Assay, a bias-controlled multiplex PCR. Concerning the study's data processing: Within the assay, amplification of reference gene primers was used to estimate how many nucleated cells each sample contained. Sequence reads were collapsed and filtered to measure the absolute abundance of every unique TCRbeta CDR3 rearrangement. For each sample, productive Simpson clonality was calculated by taking the square root of Simpson's diversity index across productive rearrangements. In TCRdb, the immuneACCESS table is reduced to in-frame sequences with V and J assigned. These tables do not hold every clone; where another copy was compared, an unresolved V gene accounts for under half, and the others remain unexplained. The DNA gave D and trimming, while V, J and clone size come from that table. The sample has more than 300,000 clones on record, roughly 90% of them singletons. Of the sample, approximately 7.3% is held by the ten largest clones.

The CDR1 and CDR2 encoded by the germline V gene are SGHRS and YFSETQ. Ends trimmed: V by 4 bases, J by 0 bases; bases unmatched to a gene: 6. The CDR3 has 16 amino acids, counting the end cysteine and phenylalanine. The read is trimmed to its CDR3 DNA, 48 bases read in frame from base 1. This receptor was identified in a woman between 70 and 85 years old with COVID-19, enrolled during active disease. Sample: peripheral blood. Recombination joined TRBV5-1 with TRBJ2-3; a stretch of 9 junction bases matches TRBD2. The nucleotide sequence is TGCGCCAGCAGCCCCCTAGCGGGGAGAAGCACAGATACGCAGTATTTT. Its translation reads: CASSPLAGRSTDTQYF.